This TCR beta chain appears in the sequencing data of a study of control samples from healthy donors and cancer patients. TCRdb keeps only in-frame clones here, not all; method: immunoSEQ multiplex PCR. The sample contains about 130,000 clones, roughly 92% of which appear only once. CDR1 is MGHRA and CDR2 is YSYEKL in the germline V gene. V dropped 0 bases and J dropped 2; count of bases not matched to a gene: 5. The CDR3 runs to 16 residues. The sequence derives from a man aged 18-30 years in good health. Sequencing was carried out using blood. J is TRBJ2-7 and V is TRBV4-1; TRBD1 agrees at 9 bases. The CDR3 DNA follows: TGCGCCAGCAGCCAAGATGTAGGGGACAGGGCCTACGAGCAGTACTTC. This codes for CASSQDVGDRAYEQYF.